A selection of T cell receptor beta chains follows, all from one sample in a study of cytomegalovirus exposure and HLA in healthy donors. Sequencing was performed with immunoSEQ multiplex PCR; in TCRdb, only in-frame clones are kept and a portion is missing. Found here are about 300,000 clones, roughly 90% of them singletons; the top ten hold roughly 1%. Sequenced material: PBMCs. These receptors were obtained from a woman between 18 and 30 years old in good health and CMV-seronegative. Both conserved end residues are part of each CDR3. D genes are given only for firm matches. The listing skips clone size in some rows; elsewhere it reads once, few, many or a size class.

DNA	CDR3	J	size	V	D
TGTGCCAGCAGTCCCCGGCAGGCCACGGAAAAACTGTTTTTT	CASSPRQATEKLFF	TRBJ1-4	NA	TRBV7-8	NA
TGTGCCAGCAGCTTAGCAGGGAACACTGAAGCTTTCTTT	CASSLAGNTEAFF	TRBJ1-1	NA	TRBV13	NA
TGTGCCAGCAGTGAAGAAATGGTGAGCTCCTACGAGCAGTACTTC	CASSEEMVSSYEQYF	TRBJ2-7	many	TRBV6-1	NA
TGTGCCAGCAGTCCCACGGGGGGTTACTACGAGCAGTACTTC	CASSPTGGYYEQYF	TRBJ2-7	NA	TRBV27	TRBD2
TGTGCCAGCAGCAGCGGACTAGCCGCAAATGAGCAGTTCTTC	CASSSGLAANEQFF	TRBJ2-1	once	TRBV11-2	TRBD2
TGTGCCAGCAGCTTGGCGGAGACCCAGTACTTC	CASSLAETQYF	TRBJ2-5	NA	TRBV5-6	NA
TGTGCCAGCAAGCACCACGGAGTGGCTAATGAGCAGTTCTTC	CASKHHGVANEQFF	TRBJ2-1	NA	TRBV28	NA
TGTGCCAGCAGCTTGTTAGCGGAACTCCAAGAGACCCAGTACTTC	CASSLLAELQETQYF	TRBJ2-5	once	TRBV5-6	NA
TGTGCCAGCAGCCGTATGGGCGCGATTAACACCGGGGAGCTGTTTTTT	CASSRMGAINTGELFF	TRBJ2-2	few	TRBV7-9	NA
TGTGCCAGCTCACCCTTCGCGCAGGGGATGGGTCAGCCCCAGCATTTT	CASSPFAQGMGQPQHF	TRBJ1-5	few	TRBV18	NA
TGTGCCAGCAGTTACTCCTTACGGCCACTAAACTACGAGCAGTACTTC	CASSYSLRPLNYEQYF	TRBJ2-7	NA	TRBV6-5	NA
TGTGCCAGCAGCGTAACAGGGTTTGGCTACTATGGCTACACCTTC	CASSVTGFGYYGYTF	TRBJ1-2	NA	TRBV9	NA
TGTGCCAGCAGCATCAACGAGGGAGGGAACACTGAAGCTTTCTTT	CASSINEGGNTEAFF	TRBJ1-1	NA	TRBV6-5	NA
TGTGCCAGCAGCCGGACAGGAGCCTACGAGCAGTACTTC	CASSRTGAYEQYF	TRBJ2-7	NA	TRBV6-5	TRBD1
TGTGCCAGCAGTCAGCTAGCGGGGGCTAGCACAGATACGCAGTATTTT	CASSQLAGASTDTQYF	TRBJ2-3	NA	TRBV27	TRBD2
TGCGCCAGCAGCCAACTAGACAGGGTAGGGACCCTCCACTTT	CASSQLDRVGTLHF	TRBJ1-6	few	TRBV4-1	TRBD1
TGTGCCAGCAGTTTAACAACAGGGGTTAGGCCCTACGAGCAGTACTTC	CASSLTTGVRPYEQYF	TRBJ2-7	NA	TRBV27	TRBD1
TGTGCCAGCAGTTCGGGACTAGCGGGAGTCACTAGCACAGATACGCAGTATTTT	CASSSGLAGVTSTDTQYF	TRBJ2-3	NA	TRBV27	TRBD2
TGTGCCAGCTGGGGACAGGGGGCGAGTGGCAGAGGCTACACCTTC	CASWGQGASGRGYTF	TRBJ1-2	NA	TRBV6-5	TRBD1
TGCGCCAGCAGCCAAGATCCATTCGGGACAGGGGCCTACAATGAGCAGTTCTTC	CASSQDPFGTGAYNEQFF	TRBJ2-1	NA	TRBV4-3	TRBD1
TGTGCCAGCAGTGTTAGGACAGGGTACTACGAGCAGTACTTC	CASSVRTGYYEQYF	TRBJ2-7	NA	TRBV25-1	TRBD1
TGTGCCAGCAGTACCATACAGGGGAAGAAAAACATTCAGTACTTC	CASSTIQGKKNIQYF	TRBJ2-4	NA	TRBV9	TRBD1
TGTGCCAATCCACAGGGGACAAATGAAAAACTGTTTTTT	CANPQGTNEKLFF	TRBJ1-4	NA	TRBV27	TRBD1
TGTGCCAGCAGTACCCCGGGACAGGGGCTATACGAGCAGTACTTC	CASSTPGQGLYEQYF	TRBJ2-7	NA	TRBV28	TRBD1
TGTGCCAGTAGTCTCAGGGGGATTAACACCGGGGAGCTGTTTTTT	CASSLRGINTGELFF	TRBJ2-2	NA	TRBV19	TRBD1
TGTGCCAGTAGTTCTAGCGCGAGCTCCTACAATGAGCAGTTCTTC	CASSSSASSYNEQFF	TRBJ2-1	NA	TRBV19	NA
TGTGCCAGCAGCTTAGCCCAATGGGCCACAGATACGCAGTATTTT	CASSLAQWATDTQYF	TRBJ2-3	NA	TRBV7-8	NA
TGCGCCAGCAGCCCTACTCCAGGGGTGACAGATACGCAGTATTTT	CASSPTPGVTDTQYF	TRBJ2-3	NA	TRBV4-1	NA
TGTGCCATCAGTGAAGGGACAGGGCCCGACGAGCAGTACTTC	CAISEGTGPDEQYF	TRBJ2-7	NA	TRBV10-3	TRBD1
TGTGCCAGCAGGAATACAGGGTCGAATGGCTACACCTTC	CASRNTGSNGYTF	TRBJ1-2	NA	TRBV5-5	NA
TGTGCCAGCAGAACCGCTAGCGTCTCATCCTACGAGCAGTACTTC	CASRTASVSSYEQYF	TRBJ2-7	once	TRBV5-6	NA
TGTGCCAGCAGCTTAACAGGTCCGAACACTGAAGCTTTCTTT	CASSLTGPNTEAFF	TRBJ1-1	NA	TRBV7-2	NA
TGCGCCAGCAGCCCGCCCTGGGGCGGAGAGACCCAGTACTTC	CASSPPWGGETQYF	TRBJ2-5	NA	TRBV4-1	NA
TGTGCCAGCAGTGCCTCCGGGGACAGGGGACAGCCCCAGCATTTT	CASSASGDRGQPQHF	TRBJ1-5	NA	TRBV6-1	TRBD1
TGTGCCAGCATCGATTACGTCGGTACCGGGGAGCTGTTTTTT	CASIDYVGTGELFF	TRBJ2-2	few	TRBV2	NA
TGTGCCAGCAGTTTGGCAGGGATTACTGAAGCTTTCTTT	CASSLAGITEAFF	TRBJ1-1	NA	TRBV28	NA
TGCGCCAGCAGCCCTCAGGGGGCGAAAGTTAATGGCTACACCTTC	CASSPQGAKVNGYTF	TRBJ1-2	NA	TRBV4-1	TRBD1
TGCAGCGTTGAAGTTCATTACATGGTAGCGGGAATGGGTAATGAGCAGTTCTTC	CSVEVHYMVAGMGNEQFF	TRBJ2-1	once	TRBV29-1	TRBD2
TGTGCCAGCAGCTTAATGGAGGGGGCGGGCGAGCAGTACTTC	CASSLMEGAGEQYF	TRBJ2-7	NA	TRBV7-8	NA
TGTGCCAGCATAGGTTGGGGGGGGGTTCAGCCCCAGCATTTT	CASIGWGGVQPQHF	TRBJ1-5	once	TRBV6-1	NA
TGTGCCAGCAGCCGTAATACAGGGGCGGAGGGTACGCAGTATTTT	CASSRNTGAEGTQYF	TRBJ2-3	NA	TRBV27	NA
TGTGCCAGCAGCTTGGGGGTAGCGGACCGTTACAATGAGCAGTTCTTC	CASSLGVADRYNEQFF	TRBJ2-1	NA	TRBV5-4	NA
TGCGCCAGCAGCAGAAGACCAGGGCGAAGGGAAGATACGCAGTATTTT	CASSRRPGRREDTQYF	TRBJ2-3	NA	TRBV5-1	NA
TGCAGTGCTAGTCTTTCGGGGTATCAGCATTTT	CSASLSGYQHF	TRBJ1-5	NA	TRBV20-1	NA
TGCGCCAGCAGCTTGCTCACAGGGACGGACGAGCAGTACTTC	CASSLLTGTDEQYF	TRBJ2-7	NA	TRBV5-1	NA
TGCGCCAGCAGCTTGGGAGGGACAAGTACCTACGAGCAGTACTTC	CASSLGGTSTYEQYF	TRBJ2-7	NA	TRBV5-1	NA
TGTGCCATCAGTGAGACAGGTTGGCAGCCCCAGCATTTT	CAISETGWQPQHF	TRBJ1-5	NA	TRBV10-3	NA
TGCGCCAGCAGCTTGGATAGCGGGAGTACCTACAATGAGCAGTTCTTC	CASSLDSGSTYNEQFF	TRBJ2-1	NA	TRBV5-1	TRBD2
TGCGCCAGCAGCAGTACTAGCGGGAGTTACGAGCAGTACTTC	CASSSTSGSYEQYF	TRBJ2-7	few	TRBV5-1	TRBD2
TGTGCCAGCAGACTTTCAGACAGGGTTGGATCACCCCTCCACTTT	CASRLSDRVGSPLHF	TRBJ1-6	NA	TRBV27	TRBD1
TGCGCCAGCAGCTTTGGGGACAGGGGCGGGGAGCTGTTTTTT	CASSFGDRGGELFF	TRBJ2-2	NA	TRBV5-1	TRBD1
TGCGCCAGCAGCCCGATCCCCAGGGGATCGCGGAATGAGCAGTTCTTC	CASSPIPRGSRNEQFF	TRBJ2-1	once	TRBV4-1	NA
TGTGCCAGCAGCGCCGGACTAGCGGCTAGCACAGATACGCAGTATTTT	CASSAGLAASTDTQYF	TRBJ2-3	NA	TRBV7-9	TRBD2
TGCAGCGCCGGACAGGGGATCAACGAGCAGTACTTC	CSAGQGINEQYF	TRBJ2-7	NA	TRBV29-1	TRBD1
TGCAGCGTTGAGATAGCGGGATCATTTTACTCCTACAATGAGCAGTTCTTC	CSVEIAGSFYSYNEQFF	TRBJ2-1	NA	TRBV29-1	TRBD2
TGTGCCAGCAGCTCCGGGACAGGCATAACCGGGGAGCTGTTTTTT	CASSSGTGITGELFF	TRBJ2-2	NA	TRBV28	TRBD1
TGTGCCAGCAGCCCACAGGGATTAAATCAGCCCCAGCATTTT	CASSPQGLNQPQHF	TRBJ1-5	NA	TRBV7-9	NA
TGTGCCAGCAGTTCGAGGACTAGCGGGAGGTGGGAGACCCAGTACTTC	CASSSRTSGRWETQYF	TRBJ2-5	NA	TRBV27	TRBD2
TGTGCCAGCAGTGAAGCGTGGGGAGAGGCTCACTACGAGCAGTACTTC	CASSEAWGEAHYEQYF	TRBJ2-7	NA	TRBV6-1	NA